This is a list of T cell receptor beta chains from one sample in a study of cytomegalovirus exposure and HLA in healthy donors. Assay: immunoSEQ multiplex PCR; the TCRdb copy retains only in-frame clones and omits some. The sample contains around 100,000 clones, roughly 70% of which appear only once. The sample comprised PBMCs. These receptors all stem from a man aged 40-49 years in good health and CMV-seropositive. CDR3s include the opening cysteine and the closing phenylalanine or tryptophan. The order of the fields is CDR3 protein, CDR3 DNA, clone size, D gene, V gene, J gene, CDR3 length. D genes are given only for firm matches. Clone size is shown for a subset of rows, as once, few, many or a class of expanded clone.

cdr3_aa: CASSLGSGRLFF
cdr3_nt: TGTGCCAGCAGCCTAGGTAGCGGGAGATTATTCTTC
clone_size: NA
d_call: TRBD2
v_call: TRBV7-3
j_call: TRBJ2-1
cdr3_length: 12

cdr3_aa: CAWSVGDRGSTIYF
cdr3_nt: TGTGCCTGGAGTGTTGGGGACAGAGGATCCACCATATATTTT
clone_size: NA
d_call: TRBD1
v_call: TRBV30
j_call: TRBJ1-3
cdr3_length: 14

cdr3_aa: CASQQGYNYGYTF
cdr3_nt: TGTGCCAGCCAACAGGGATATAACTATGGCTACACCTTC
clone_size: once
d_call: NA
v_call: TRBV19
j_call: TRBJ1-2
cdr3_length: 13

cdr3_aa: CASSTGSSGYNEQFF
cdr3_nt: TGCGCCAGCAGCACAGGGAGTAGCGGGTACAATGAGCAGTTCTTC
clone_size: NA
d_call: NA
v_call: TRBV5-1
j_call: TRBJ2-1
cdr3_length: 15

cdr3_aa: CASSQDGQGGAETQYF
cdr3_nt: TGCGCCAGCAGCCAAGACGGTCAGGGGGGCGCTGAGACCCAGTACTTC
clone_size: few
d_call: NA
v_call: TRBV4-3
j_call: TRBJ2-5
cdr3_length: 16

cdr3_aa: CATSRDRYSNQPQHF
cdr3_nt: TGTGCCACCAGCAGAGACAGATATAGCAATCAGCCCCAGCATTTT
clone_size: NA
d_call: NA
v_call: TRBV15
j_call: TRBJ1-5
cdr3_length: 15

cdr3_aa: CASSELASGSTDTQYF
cdr3_nt: TGTGCCAGCAGTGAATTGGCTAGCGGGAGCACAGATACGCAGTATTTT
clone_size: NA
d_call: TRBD2
v_call: TRBV25-1
j_call: TRBJ2-3
cdr3_length: 16

cdr3_aa: CASRFPSGRTYNEQFF
cdr3_nt: TGTGCAAGTCGCTTCCCTAGCGGGAGGACTTACAATGAGCAGTTCTTC
clone_size: NA
d_call: NA
v_call: TRBV12-2
j_call: TRBJ2-1
cdr3_length: 16

cdr3_aa: CASRRGSTSSGNTIYF
cdr3_nt: TGTGCCAGTAGGCGGGGCAGCACGAGCTCTGGAAACACCATATATTTT
clone_size: NA
d_call: NA
v_call: TRBV19
j_call: TRBJ1-3
cdr3_length: 16

cdr3_aa: CASSFRQGASKLFF
cdr3_nt: TGTGCCAGCAGTTTCAGGCAGGGGGCTTCAAAACTGTTTTTT
clone_size: few
d_call: TRBD1
v_call: TRBV27
j_call: TRBJ1-4
cdr3_length: 14

cdr3_aa: CSVDYMKTQYF
cdr3_nt: TGCAGCGTTGACTATATGAAGACCCAGTACTTC
clone_size: NA
d_call: NA
v_call: TRBV29-1
j_call: TRBJ2-5
cdr3_length: 11

cdr3_aa: CASTLGNEQFF
cdr3_nt: TGTGCCAGCACCCTCGGGAATGAGCAGTTCTTC
clone_size: few
d_call: NA
v_call: TRBV7-9
j_call: TRBJ2-1
cdr3_length: 11

cdr3_aa: CASSVTGGDHYNEQFF
cdr3_nt: TGTGCCAGTAGTGTTACAGGGGGTGATCATTACAATGAGCAGTTCTTC
clone_size: NA
d_call: TRBD1
v_call: TRBV19
j_call: TRBJ2-1
cdr3_length: 16

cdr3_aa: CASSAIAGTGGGYTF
cdr3_nt: TGTGCCAGCAGTGCCATAGCCGGGACAGGGGGCGGCTACACCTTC
clone_size: few
d_call: TRBD1
v_call: TRBV28
j_call: TRBJ1-2
cdr3_length: 15

cdr3_aa: CSVEESPYGYTF
cdr3_nt: TGCAGCGTTGAGGAGAGTCCCTATGGCTACACCTTC
clone_size: few
d_call: NA
v_call: TRBV29-1
j_call: TRBJ1-2
cdr3_length: 12

cdr3_aa: CASSFLLAGVETQYF
cdr3_nt: TGTGCCAGCAGCTTTCTGCTAGCGGGAGTAGAGACCCAGTACTTC
clone_size: once
d_call: TRBD2
v_call: TRBV11-2
j_call: TRBJ2-5
cdr3_length: 15

cdr3_aa: CASSLGDTAPRSYGYTF
cdr3_nt: TGCGCCAGCAGCTTGGGGGACACGGCCCCAAGGTCCTATGGCTACACCTTC
clone_size: NA
d_call: NA
v_call: TRBV5-1
j_call: TRBJ1-2
cdr3_length: 17

cdr3_aa: CASSVSGRWETQYF
cdr3_nt: TGTGCCAGCAGCGTTAGCGGGAGATGGGAGACCCAGTACTTC
clone_size: NA
d_call: TRBD2
v_call: TRBV9
j_call: TRBJ2-5
cdr3_length: 14

cdr3_aa: CASSLGSSNQPQHF
cdr3_nt: TGTGCCAGTAGTTTGGGGAGCAGCAATCAGCCCCAGCATTTT
clone_size: NA
d_call: NA
v_call: TRBV19
j_call: TRBJ1-5
cdr3_length: 14

cdr3_aa: CASPASAGGRNEQFF
cdr3_nt: TGTGCCAGCCCCGCTTCAGCGGGAGGGCGTAATGAGCAGTTCTTC
clone_size: once
d_call: TRBD2
v_call: TRBV2
j_call: TRBJ2-1
cdr3_length: 15

cdr3_aa: CASSIAGITGELFF
cdr3_nt: TGTGCCAGTAGTATAGCCGGGATTACCGGGGAGCTGTTTTTT
clone_size: NA
d_call: NA
v_call: TRBV19
j_call: TRBJ2-2
cdr3_length: 14

cdr3_aa: CASSITPWGGNEKLFF
cdr3_nt: TGTGCCAGTAGTATAACCCCCTGGGGGGGGAATGAAAAACTGTTTTTT
clone_size: NA
d_call: NA
v_call: TRBV19
j_call: TRBJ1-4
cdr3_length: 16

cdr3_aa: CASSFDLGGTQYF
cdr3_nt: TGTGCCAGCAGCTTCGACTTGGGAGGTACGCAGTATTTT
clone_size: NA
d_call: NA
v_call: TRBV7-9
j_call: TRBJ2-3
cdr3_length: 13

cdr3_aa: CASSLAGSSYNEQFF
cdr3_nt: TGTGCCAGCAGCTTAGCGGGCTCCTCCTACAATGAGCAGTTCTTC
clone_size: NA
d_call: NA
v_call: TRBV7-9
j_call: TRBJ2-1
cdr3_length: 15

cdr3_aa: CASWGGRDYGYTF
cdr3_nt: TGTGCCAGCTGGGGGGGTCGCGACTATGGCTACACCTTC
clone_size: NA
d_call: NA
v_call: TRBV14
j_call: TRBJ1-2
cdr3_length: 13

cdr3_aa: CASSQGTGGIYEQYF
cdr3_nt: TGTGCCAGCAGCCAGGGGACAGGGGGGATCTACGAGCAGTACTTC
clone_size: NA
d_call: TRBD1
v_call: TRBV5-4
j_call: TRBJ2-7
cdr3_length: 15

cdr3_aa: CASSIETETNTEAFF
cdr3_nt: TGTGCCAGTAGTATAGAGACAGAAACGAACACTGAAGCTTTCTTT
clone_size: NA
d_call: NA
v_call: TRBV19
j_call: TRBJ1-1
cdr3_length: 15

cdr3_aa: CASSVGVSGSGETQYF
cdr3_nt: TGTGCCAGCAGCGTAGGGGTCAGCGGGAGTGGTGAGACCCAGTACTTC
clone_size: NA
d_call: TRBD2
v_call: TRBV9
j_call: TRBJ2-5
cdr3_length: 16

cdr3_aa: CASSYETGSSEAFF
cdr3_nt: TGTGCCAGCAGTTACGAGACAGGGTCGTCTGAAGCTTTCTTT
clone_size: NA
d_call: TRBD1
v_call: TRBV6-6
j_call: TRBJ1-1
cdr3_length: 14

cdr3_aa: CASSAEGLAVTDTQYF
cdr3_nt: TGTGCCAGCAGCGCAGAGGGACTAGCGGTTACAGATACGCAGTATTTT
clone_size: NA
d_call: TRBD2
v_call: TRBV7-8
j_call: TRBJ2-3
cdr3_length: 16

cdr3_aa: CASSLGLAGLYNEQFF
cdr3_nt: TGCGCCAGCAGCTTGGGACTAGCGGGCCTGTACAATGAGCAGTTCTTC
clone_size: NA
d_call: TRBD2
v_call: TRBV5-1
j_call: TRBJ2-1
cdr3_length: 16

cdr3_aa: CASSWPGGEEETQYF
cdr3_nt: TGTGCCAGCAGCTGGCCCGGCGGGGAGGAGGAGACCCAGTACTTC
clone_size: NA
d_call: NA
v_call: TRBV5-4
j_call: TRBJ2-5
cdr3_length: 15

cdr3_aa: CASSPLQGIEKLFF
cdr3_nt: TGTGCCAGCAGCCCATTACAGGGAATAGAAAAACTGTTTTTT
clone_size: NA
d_call: NA
v_call: TRBV7-2
j_call: TRBJ1-4
cdr3_length: 14

cdr3_aa: CASSRGLAEQYF
cdr3_nt: TGTGCCAGCAGCCGAGGACTAGCGGAGCAGTACTTC
clone_size: NA
d_call: TRBD2
v_call: TRBV28
j_call: TRBJ2-7
cdr3_length: 12

cdr3_aa: CASSLKGTSTDTQYF
cdr3_nt: TGCGCCAGCAGCCTAAAAGGGACTAGCACAGATACGCAGTATTTT
clone_size: NA
d_call: NA
v_call: TRBV4-1
j_call: TRBJ2-3
cdr3_length: 15

cdr3_aa: CASSLGDRENTEAFF
cdr3_nt: TGCGCCAGCAGCTTGGGGGACAGGGAAAACACTGAAGCTTTCTTT
clone_size: NA
d_call: TRBD1
v_call: TRBV5-1
j_call: TRBJ1-1
cdr3_length: 15

cdr3_aa: CASFSPRAGTPGELFF
cdr3_nt: TGTGCCAGCTTTTCCCCCCGGGCGGGGACGCCCGGGGAGCTGTTTTTT
clone_size: NA
d_call: NA
v_call: TRBV28
j_call: TRBJ2-2
cdr3_length: 16

cdr3_aa: CASSPGGGQPQHF
cdr3_nt: TGTGCCAGCTCACCAGGGGGCGGACAGCCCCAGCATTTT
clone_size: once
d_call: NA
v_call: TRBV18
j_call: TRBJ1-5
cdr3_length: 13

cdr3_aa: CAWQVGASYNEQFF
cdr3_nt: TGTGCCTGGCAGGTTGGGGCCTCCTACAATGAGCAGTTCTTC
clone_size: NA
d_call: NA
v_call: TRBV30
j_call: TRBJ2-1
cdr3_length: 14

cdr3_aa: CASRRAGEQFF
cdr3_nt: TGTGCCAGCAGGAGAGCAGGAGAGCAGTTCTTC
clone_size: NA
d_call: NA
v_call: TRBV7-9
j_call: TRBJ2-1
cdr3_length: 11

cdr3_aa: CASSQDPGGPSYNEQFF
cdr3_nt: TGTGCCAGCAGCCAAGATCCGGGAGGGCCCTCCTACAATGAGCAGTTCTTC
clone_size: NA
d_call: TRBD2
v_call: TRBV4-2
j_call: TRBJ2-1
cdr3_length: 17

cdr3_aa: CASSRQGVNQPQHF
cdr3_nt: TGTGCCAGCAGCCGACAGGGGGTAAATCAGCCCCAGCATTTT
clone_size: few
d_call: TRBD1
v_call: TRBV5-6
j_call: TRBJ1-5
cdr3_length: 14

cdr3_aa: CASSAGQPTGELFF
cdr3_nt: TGTGCCAGCAGCGCGGGACAGCCCACCGGGGAGCTGTTTTTT
clone_size: NA
d_call: NA
v_call: TRBV5-5
j_call: TRBJ2-2
cdr3_length: 14

cdr3_aa: CASSLDVGTGGSGYTF
cdr3_nt: TGTGCCAGCAGCTTAGACGTGGGGACAGGGGGTAGTGGCTACACCTTC
clone_size: NA
d_call: TRBD1
v_call: TRBV11-2
j_call: TRBJ1-2
cdr3_length: 16

cdr3_aa: CASSSTGFGETQYF
cdr3_nt: TGTGCCAGCAGCTCTACAGGGTTTGGAGAGACCCAGTACTTC
clone_size: NA
d_call: NA
v_call: TRBV7-9
j_call: TRBJ2-5
cdr3_length: 14

cdr3_aa: CASSPSGTISTDTQYF
cdr3_nt: TGTGCCAGCTCACCCTCCGGGACTATTAGCACAGATACGCAGTATTTT
clone_size: NA
d_call: TRBD2
v_call: TRBV18
j_call: TRBJ2-3
cdr3_length: 16

cdr3_aa: CASSLGQTNEKLFF
cdr3_nt: TGTGCCAGCAGCTTAGGACAGACTAATGAAAAACTGTTTTTT
clone_size: once
d_call: NA
v_call: TRBV7-2
j_call: TRBJ1-4
cdr3_length: 14

cdr3_aa: CASSLEVGQYYGYTF
cdr3_nt: TGTGCCAGCAGCTTAGAGGTGGGACAGTACTATGGCTACACCTTC
clone_size: NA
d_call: TRBD1
v_call: TRBV11-2
j_call: TRBJ1-2
cdr3_length: 15

cdr3_aa: CASSEIPGPNQPQHF
cdr3_nt: TGTGCCAGCAGTGAGATACCGGGTCCTAATCAGCCCCAGCATTTT
clone_size: few
d_call: NA
v_call: TRBV6-1
j_call: TRBJ1-5
cdr3_length: 15

cdr3_aa: CSVEPLEGIGYGYTF
cdr3_nt: TGCAGCGTTGAACCGTTGGAGGGGATAGGCTATGGCTACACCTTC
clone_size: NA
d_call: NA
v_call: TRBV29-1
j_call: TRBJ1-2
cdr3_length: 15

cdr3_aa: CASSAEQGSNQPQHF
cdr3_nt: TGTGCCAGCAGTGCCGAACAGGGTAGCAATCAGCCCCAGCATTTT
clone_size: NA
d_call: NA
v_call: TRBV27
j_call: TRBJ1-5
cdr3_length: 15

cdr3_aa: CASSLQGYQPQHF
cdr3_nt: TGTGCCAGCAGTTTACAGGGATATCAGCCCCAGCATTTT
clone_size: once
d_call: NA
v_call: TRBV27
j_call: TRBJ1-5
cdr3_length: 13

cdr3_aa: CAISEGQPSYEQYF
cdr3_nt: TGTGCCATCAGTGAGGGACAGCCCTCCTACGAGCAGTACTTC
clone_size: NA
d_call: NA
v_call: TRBV10-3
j_call: TRBJ2-7
cdr3_length: 14